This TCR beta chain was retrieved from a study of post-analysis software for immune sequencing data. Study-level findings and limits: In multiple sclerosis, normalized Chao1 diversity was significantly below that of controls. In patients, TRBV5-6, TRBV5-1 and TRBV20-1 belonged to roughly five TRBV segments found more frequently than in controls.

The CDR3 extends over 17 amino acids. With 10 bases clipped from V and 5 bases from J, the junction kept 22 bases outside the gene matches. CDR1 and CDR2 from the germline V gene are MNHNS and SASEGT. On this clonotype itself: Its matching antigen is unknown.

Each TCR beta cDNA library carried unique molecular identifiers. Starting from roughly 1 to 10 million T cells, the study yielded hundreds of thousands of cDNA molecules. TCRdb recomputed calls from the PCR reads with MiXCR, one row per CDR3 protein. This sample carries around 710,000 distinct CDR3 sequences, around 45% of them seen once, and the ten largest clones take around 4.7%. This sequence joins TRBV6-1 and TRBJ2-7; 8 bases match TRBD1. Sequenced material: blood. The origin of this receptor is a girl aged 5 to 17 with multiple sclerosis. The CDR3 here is CATFRVASDRVGHEQYF. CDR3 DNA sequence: TGTGCCACCTTTCGGGTTGCCTCGGACAGGGTCGGGCACGAGCAGTACTTC.